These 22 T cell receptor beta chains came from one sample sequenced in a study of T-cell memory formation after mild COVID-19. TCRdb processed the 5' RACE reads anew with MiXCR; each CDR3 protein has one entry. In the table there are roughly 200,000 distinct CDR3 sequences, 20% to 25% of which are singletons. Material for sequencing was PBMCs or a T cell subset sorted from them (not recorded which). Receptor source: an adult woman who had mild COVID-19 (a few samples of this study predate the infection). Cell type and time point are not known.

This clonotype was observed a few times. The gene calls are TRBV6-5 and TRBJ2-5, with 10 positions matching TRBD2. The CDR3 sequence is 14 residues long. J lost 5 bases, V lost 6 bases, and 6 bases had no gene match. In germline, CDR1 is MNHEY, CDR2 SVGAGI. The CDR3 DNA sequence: TGTGCCAGCAGACTAGCGGGACAAGTGGAGACCCAGTACTTC. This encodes CASRLAGQVETQYF.

CDR3 in DNA: TGCGCCAGCAGCTTACTAGCGGACTACAATGAGCAGTTCTTC. The encoded protein is CASSLLADYNEQFF. The chain employs TRBV5-1 and TRBJ2-1, with 8 bases matching TRBD2. The CDR3 sequence is 14 residues long. Looked up from germline, CDR1 is SGHRS and CDR2 is YFSETQ. Trimming cost V 2 bases and J 3 bases; bases outside gene matches: 1.

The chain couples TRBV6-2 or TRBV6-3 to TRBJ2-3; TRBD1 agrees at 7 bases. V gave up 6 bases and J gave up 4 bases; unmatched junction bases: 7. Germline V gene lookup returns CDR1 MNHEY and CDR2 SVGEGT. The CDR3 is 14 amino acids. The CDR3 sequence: CASSKVGQPDTQYF. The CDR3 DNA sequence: TGTGCCAGCAGCAAAGTGGGACAGCCAGATACGCAGTATTTT.

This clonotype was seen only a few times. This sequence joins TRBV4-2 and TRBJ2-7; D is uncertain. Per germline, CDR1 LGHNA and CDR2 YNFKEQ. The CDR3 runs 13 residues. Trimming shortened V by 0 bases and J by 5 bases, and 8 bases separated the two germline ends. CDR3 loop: CASSQDPRHEQYF. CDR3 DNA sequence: TGTGCCAGCAGCCAAGATCCCCGCCACGAGCAGTACTTC.

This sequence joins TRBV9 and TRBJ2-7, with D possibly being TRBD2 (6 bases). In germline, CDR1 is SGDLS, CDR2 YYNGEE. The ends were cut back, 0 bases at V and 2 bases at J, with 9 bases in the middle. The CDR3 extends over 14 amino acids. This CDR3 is CASSVGGDPYEQYF. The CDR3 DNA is TGTGCCAGCAGCGTAGGCGGGGATCCCTACGAGCAGTACTTC.

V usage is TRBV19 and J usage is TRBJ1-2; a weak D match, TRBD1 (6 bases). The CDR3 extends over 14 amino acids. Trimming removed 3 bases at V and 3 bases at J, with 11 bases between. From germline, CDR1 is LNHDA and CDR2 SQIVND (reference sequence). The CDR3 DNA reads TGTGCCAGTAGTATGTTCAGGACAGACTATGGCTACACCTTC. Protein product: CASSMFRTDYGYTF.

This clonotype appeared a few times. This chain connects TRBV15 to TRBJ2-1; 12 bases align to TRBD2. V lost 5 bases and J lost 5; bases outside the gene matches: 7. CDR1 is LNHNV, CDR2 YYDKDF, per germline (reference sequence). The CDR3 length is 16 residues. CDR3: CATSSRLAGDHNEQFF. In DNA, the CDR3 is TGTGCCACCAGCTCCCGACTAGCGGGGGACCACAATGAGCAGTTCTTC.

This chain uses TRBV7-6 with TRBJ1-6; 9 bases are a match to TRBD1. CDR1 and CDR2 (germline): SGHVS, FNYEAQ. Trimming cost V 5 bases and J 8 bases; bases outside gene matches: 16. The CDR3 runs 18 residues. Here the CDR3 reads CASSLYPAGGQGDSPLHF. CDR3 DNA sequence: TGTGCCAGCAGCCTATACCCCGCGGGGGGACAGGGAGATTCACCCCTCCACTTT.

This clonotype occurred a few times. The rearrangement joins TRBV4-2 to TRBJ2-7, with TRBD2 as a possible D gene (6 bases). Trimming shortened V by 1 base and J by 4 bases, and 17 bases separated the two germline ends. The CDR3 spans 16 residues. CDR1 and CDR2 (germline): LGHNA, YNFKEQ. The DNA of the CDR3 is TGTGCCAGCAGCCAAGGGGTCGACAGCGCGGGATACGAGCAGTACTTC. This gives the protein CASSQGVDSAGYEQYF.

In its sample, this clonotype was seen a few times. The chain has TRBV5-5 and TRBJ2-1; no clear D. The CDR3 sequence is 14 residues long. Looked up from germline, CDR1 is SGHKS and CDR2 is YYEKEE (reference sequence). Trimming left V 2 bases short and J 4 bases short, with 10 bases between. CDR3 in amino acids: CASSFVEAYNEQFF. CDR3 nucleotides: TGTGCCAGCAGCTTTGTTGAGGCTTACAATGAGCAGTTCTTC.

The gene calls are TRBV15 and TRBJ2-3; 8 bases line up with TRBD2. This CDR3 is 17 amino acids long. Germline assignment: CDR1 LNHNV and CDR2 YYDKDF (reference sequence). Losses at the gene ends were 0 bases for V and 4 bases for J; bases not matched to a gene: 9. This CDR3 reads CATSRDRAGEGSDTQYF. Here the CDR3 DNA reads TGTGCCACCAGCAGAGATAGAGCGGGAGAGGGATCAGATACGCAGTATTTT.

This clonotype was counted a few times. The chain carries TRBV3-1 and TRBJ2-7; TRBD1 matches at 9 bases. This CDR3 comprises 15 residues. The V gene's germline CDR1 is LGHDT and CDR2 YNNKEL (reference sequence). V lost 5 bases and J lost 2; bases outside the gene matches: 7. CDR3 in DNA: TGTGCCAGCAGCTTACGGGACAGGGTCCCCTACGAGCAGTACTTC. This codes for CASSLRDRVPYEQYF.

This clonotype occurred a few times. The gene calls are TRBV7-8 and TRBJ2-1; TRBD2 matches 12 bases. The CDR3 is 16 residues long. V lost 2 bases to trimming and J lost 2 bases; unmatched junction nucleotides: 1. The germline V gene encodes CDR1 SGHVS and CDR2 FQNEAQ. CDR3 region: CASSLSSGRAYNEQFF. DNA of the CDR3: TGTGCCAGCAGCTTATCTAGCGGGAGGGCCTACAATGAGCAGTTCTTC. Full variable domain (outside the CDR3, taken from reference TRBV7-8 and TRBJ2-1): GAGVSQSPRYKVAKRGQDVALRCDPISGHVSLFWYQQALGQGPEFLTYFQNEAQLDKSGLPSDRFFAERPEGSVSTLKIQRTQQEDSAVYLCASSLSSGRAYNEQFFGPGTRLTVL.

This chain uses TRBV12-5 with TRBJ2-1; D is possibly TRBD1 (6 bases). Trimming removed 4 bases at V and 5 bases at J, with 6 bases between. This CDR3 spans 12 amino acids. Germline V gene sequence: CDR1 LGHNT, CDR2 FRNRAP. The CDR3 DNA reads TGTGCTAGTGGTTGGACAGACAATGAGCAGTTCTTC. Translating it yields CASGWTDNEQFF. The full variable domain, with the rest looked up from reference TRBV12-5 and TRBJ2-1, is DARVTQTPRHKVTEMGQEVTMRCQPILGHNTVFWYRQTMMQGLELLAYFRNRAPLDDSGMPKDRFSAEMPDATLATLKIQPSEPRDSAVYFCASGWTDNEQFFGPGTRLTVL.

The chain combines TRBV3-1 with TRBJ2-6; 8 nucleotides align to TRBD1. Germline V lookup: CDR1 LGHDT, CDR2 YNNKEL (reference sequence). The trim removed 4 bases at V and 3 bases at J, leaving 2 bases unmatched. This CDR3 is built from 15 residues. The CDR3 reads CASSPDRGGANVLTF. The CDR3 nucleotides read TGTGCCAGCAGCCCCGACAGGGGTGGGGCCAACGTCCTGACTTTC. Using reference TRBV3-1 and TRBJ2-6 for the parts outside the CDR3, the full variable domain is DTAVSQTPKYLVTQMGNDKSIKCEQNLGHDTMYWYKQDSKKFLKIMFSYNNKELIINETVPNRFSPKSPDKAHLNLHINSLELGDSAVYFCASSPDRGGANVLTFGAGSRLTVL.

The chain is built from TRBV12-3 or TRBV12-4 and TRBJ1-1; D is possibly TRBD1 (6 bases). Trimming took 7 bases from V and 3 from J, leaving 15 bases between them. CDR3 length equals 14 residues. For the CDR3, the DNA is TGTGCCAGCACCCCCGATGACAGGTACACTGAAGCTTTCTTT. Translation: CASTPDDRYTEAFF.

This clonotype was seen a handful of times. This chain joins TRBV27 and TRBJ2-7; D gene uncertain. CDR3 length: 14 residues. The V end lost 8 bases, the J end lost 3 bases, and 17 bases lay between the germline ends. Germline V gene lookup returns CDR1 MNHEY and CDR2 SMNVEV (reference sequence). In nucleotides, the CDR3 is TGTGCCAGCGCTCCGAGTGGGTCGAACTACGAGCAGTACTTC. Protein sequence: CASAPSGSNYEQYF.

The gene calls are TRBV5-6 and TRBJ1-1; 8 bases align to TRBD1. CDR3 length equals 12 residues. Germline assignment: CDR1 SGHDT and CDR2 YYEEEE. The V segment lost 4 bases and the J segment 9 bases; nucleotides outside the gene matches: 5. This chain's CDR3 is CASSPGQGKAFF. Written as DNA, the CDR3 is TGTGCCAGCAGCCCCGGACAGGGTAAAGCTTTCTTT.

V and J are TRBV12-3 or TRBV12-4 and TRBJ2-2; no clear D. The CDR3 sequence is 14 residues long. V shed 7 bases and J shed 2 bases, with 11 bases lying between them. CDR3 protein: CASTPYANTGELFF. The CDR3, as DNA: TGTGCCAGCACCCCCTATGCTAACACCGGGGAGCTGTTTTTT.

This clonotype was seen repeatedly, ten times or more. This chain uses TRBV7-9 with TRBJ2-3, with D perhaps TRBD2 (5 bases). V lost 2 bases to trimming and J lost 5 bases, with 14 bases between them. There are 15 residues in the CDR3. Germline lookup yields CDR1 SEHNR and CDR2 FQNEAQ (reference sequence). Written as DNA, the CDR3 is TGTGCCAGCAGCTTACGGGCACGCGAGGGAGATACGCAGTATTTT. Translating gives CASSLRAREGDTQYF.

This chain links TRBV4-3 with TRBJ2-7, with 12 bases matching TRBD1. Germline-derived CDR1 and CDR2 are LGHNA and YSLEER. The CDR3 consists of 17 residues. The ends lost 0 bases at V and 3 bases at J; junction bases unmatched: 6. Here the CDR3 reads CASSQDTRDRGHYEQYF. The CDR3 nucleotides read TGCGCCAGCAGCCAAGACACTAGGGACAGGGGGCACTACGAGCAGTACTTC.

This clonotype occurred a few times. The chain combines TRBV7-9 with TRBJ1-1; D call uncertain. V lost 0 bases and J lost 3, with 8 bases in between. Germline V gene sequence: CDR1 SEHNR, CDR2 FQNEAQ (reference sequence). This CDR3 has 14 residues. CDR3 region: CASSLAGLDTEAFF. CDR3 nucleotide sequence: TGTGCCAGCAGCTTAGCAGGGTTAGACACTGAAGCTTTCTTT. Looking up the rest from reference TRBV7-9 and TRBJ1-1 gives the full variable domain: DTGVSQNPRHKITKRGQNVTFRCDPISEHNRLYWYRQTLGQGPEFLTYFQNEAQLEKSRLLSDRFSAERPKGSFSTLEIQRTEQGDSAMYLCASSLAGLDTEAFFGQGTRLTVV.